What follows are 3 T cell receptor beta chains derived from one specimen sequenced in a study of T cell responses to AZD1222 COVID-19 vaccine. Repertoires were generated with immunoSEQ multiplex PCR, while TCRdb's copy carries only in-frame clones and drops some. The profile shows 150,000 to 200,000 clones, 85% to 90% of them singletons. The material was peripheral blood, obtained 28 days after the second dose of the MenACWY control vaccine. The receptors were sampled from an adult who received the MenACWY meningococcal vaccine as a control.

J is TRBJ2-7 and V is TRBV11-2; the D call may be TRBD1 or TRBD2 (5 bases each). Trimming removed 5 bases from V and 7 bases from J, with 24 bases in between. The CDR3 is 16 residues long. CDR1 is SGHAT, CDR2 FQNNGV, per germline. CDR3: CASSADFGRGDGEQYF. CDR3 nucleotide sequence: TGTGCCAGCAGCGCGGACTTCGGACGGGGCGACGGGGAGCAGTACTTC.

The V gene is TRBV11-2, the J gene TRBJ2-5; 7 bases match TRBD1. V gave up 5 bases and J gave up 4 bases; unmatched junction bases: 4. Per the germline V gene, CDR1 is SGHAT and CDR2 is FQNNGV. This CDR3 comprises 13 residues. This chain's CDR3 is CASSVGTVETQYF. In DNA form, the CDR3 reads TGTGCCAGCAGCGTAGGGACAGTAGAGACCCAGTACTTC.

Concerning this clone itself: Other DNA sequences from this sample encode an identical CDR3 as well. CDR3 amino acids: CASSPDRFSGNTIYF. CDR3 bases: TGCGCCAGCAGCCCGGACAGGTTCTCTGGAAACACCATATATTTT. This chain uses TRBV5-1 with TRBJ1-3, with TRBD1 matching over 7 bases. CDR1 is SGHRS, CDR2 YFSETQ, per germline. V trimming: 4 bases; J trimming: 0 bases; junction bases outside the gene matches: 4. The length of the CDR3 is 15 residues.